These 14 T cell receptor beta chains share one sample of origin, sequenced in a study of Graves' ophthalmopathy and Graves' hyperthyroidism. Amplification of the TCR beta CDR3 regions used RNA transcripts (as template). An opening RT-PCR round employed HTBI primers and preceded a second-round multiplex PCR. TCRdb fed the multiplex PCR reads into MiXCR, producing one record per CDR3 protein. This table has around 520,000 distinct CDR3 sequences, about 35% appearing once. Sample: peripheral blood or thyroid tissue (not recorded which). These receptors all stem from an adult man with Graves' hyperthyroidism.

The chain has TRBV7-9 and TRBJ2-2; D may be TRBD2 (6 bases). The CDR3 totals 13 residues. V dropped 6 bases and J dropped 6 bases, with 11 bases sitting between them. CDR1 SEHNR and CDR2 FQNEAQ come from the germline V gene (reference sequence). The CDR3 bases are TGTGCCAGCAGTTGGGGGGTCTCCGGGGAGCTGTTTTTT. This codes for CASSWGVSGELFF.

In this sample, this clonotype turned up many times. Written as DNA, the CDR3 is TGTGCCAGCAGCTTTCAGATCACTGAAGCTTTCTTT. Residues: CASSFQITEAFF. The V call is TRBV7-9, the J call TRBJ1-1; D unresolved. Germline V gives CDR1 SEHNR, CDR2 FQNEAQ (reference sequence). This CDR3 has 12 residues. V was pared by 3 bases and J by 4 bases, with 6 bases between.

The chain joins TRBV29-1 to TRBJ1-1; 7 bases map to TRBD1. CDR3 length: 11 amino acids. Looked up from germline, CDR1 is SQVTM and CDR2 is ANQGSEA. V lost 6 bases and J lost 6; bases outside the gene matches: 4. In nucleotides, the CDR3 is TGCAGCGTCCCCGGGACAGCTGAAGCTTTCTTT. As protein: CSVPGTAEAFF.

This clonotype was found a few times. The chain links TRBV27 to TRBJ1-5; D might be TRBD1 (5 bases). The CDR3 has 16 residues. Germline loops: CDR1 MNHEY, CDR2 SMNVEV (reference sequence). V lost 2 bases, J lost 1 base, and 12 bases lay in between. This CDR3 reads CASSLGGKGSNQPQHF. CDR3 nucleotides: TGTGCCAGCAGTTTAGGGGGGAAGGGGAGCAATCAGCCCCAGCATTTT.

For the CDR3, the DNA is TGTGCCAGCAGCTTCCGGGACAGGGGGGACAGGGAAGAGACCCAGTACTTC. It specifies CASSFRDRGDREETQYF. V is TRBV7-9 and J is TRBJ2-5; 11 bases map to TRBD1. With 3 bases clipped from V and 3 bases from J, the junction kept 9 bases outside the gene matches. The CDR3 is 17 residues long. The germline CDR1 and CDR2 sequences are SEHNR and FQNEAQ (reference sequence).

This chain links TRBV27 with TRBJ2-7; possibly TRBD2 for D (6 bases). V gave up 0 bases and J gave up 6 bases, with 15 bases separating them. The germline gives CDR1 MNHEY, CDR2 SMNVEV (reference sequence). The CDR3 consists of 15 residues. The CDR3 DNA is TGTGCCAGCAGTTTATCAACCCGAGCGGAGGGCGAGCAGTACTTC. This translates into CASSLSTRAEGEQYF.

Many counts were recorded for this clonotype. This chain links TRBV5-6 with TRBJ1-2; a weak D match, TRBD1 (5 bases). CDR1 is SGHDT, CDR2 YYEEEE, per germline. The CDR3 consists of 14 residues. Trimming left V 2 bases short and J 8 bases short, with 16 bases between. The CDR3 coding sequence is TGTGCCAGCAGCTTCTTTGGCAGGGATCTCGGCTACACCTTC. Amino acid sequence: CASSFFGRDLGYTF. The full variable domain, with the rest looked up from reference TRBV5-6 and TRBJ1-2, is DAGVTQSPTHLIKTRGQQVTLRCSPKSGHDTVSWYQQALGQGPQFIFQYYEEEERQRGNFPDRFSGHQFPNYSSELNVNALLLGDSALYLCASSFFGRDLGYTFGSGTRLTVV.

A word on this clonotype: The junction differs from germline at one of its ends, possibly a read error. V gene TRBV29-1 combines with J gene TRBJ2-5; the D call may be TRBD1 or TRBD2 (6 bases each). The CDR3 spans 14 residues. Germline CDR1 and CDR2: SQVTM and ANQGSEA. The CDR3 protein is CSLEGGMWQETQYF. The DNA for the CDR3 is TGCAGCCTTGAGGGGGGCATGTGGCAAGAGACCCAGTACTTC.

This clonotype was counted between two and nine times. J is TRBJ1-1 and V is TRBV5-6; TRBD1 agrees at 10 bases. This CDR3 is built from 17 residues. Unmatched junction bases numbered 5, after V lost 0 bases and J lost 0 bases. Looked up from germline, CDR1 is SGHDT and CDR2 is YYEEEE. The CDR3 is CASSLDGGQGMNTEAFF. The CDR3 region has the DNA TGTGCCAGCAGCTTGGATGGGGGACAGGGGATGAACACTGAAGCTTTCTTT. The variable domain in full, with the rest retrieved from reference TRBV5-6 and TRBJ1-1, is DAGVTQSPTHLIKTRGQQVTLRCSPKSGHDTVSWYQQALGQGPQFIFQYYEEEERQRGNFPDRFSGHQFPNYSSELNVNALLLGDSALYLCASSLDGGQGMNTEAFFGQGTRLTVV.

In regard to this clonotype: Since a much larger clone is just one base distant, this may be a read error. The chain recombines TRBV6-5 with TRBJ2-2; TRBD2 is a possible D gene (5 bases). Looked up from germline, CDR1 is MNHEY and CDR2 is SVGAGI. The CDR3 length is 13 residues. The CDR3 DNA reads as TGTGCCAGCATTAATACTCTCGACGGGGAGCTGGTTTTT. Protein: CASINTLDGELVF.

The rearrangement uses TRBV7-3 and TRBJ1-3, with no clear D. This CDR3 has 16 residues. The germline V and J ends were trimmed by 7 bases and 0 bases, with 16 bases remaining between them. Germline V gene data show CDR1 as SGHTA and CDR2 as FQGTGA. The CDR3 here is CASTREGRSSGNTIYF. The CDR3, as DNA: TGTGCCAGCACCCGGGAGGGCAGAAGCTCTGGAAACACCATATATTTT.

The sample holds many counts of this clonotype. This sequence joins TRBV5-6 and TRBJ1-2; TRBD1 might be the D (5 bases). CDR3 length equals 15 residues. Trimming took off 0 bases at V and 8 bases at J, with 17 bases between the two ends. Germline V gene lookup returns CDR1 SGHDT and CDR2 YYEEEE. CDR3: CASSLAGRVTGGYTF. CDR3 bases: TGTGCCAGCAGCTTGGCCGGCAGGGTGACGGGAGGCTACACCTTC. Using reference TRBV5-6 and TRBJ1-2 for the parts outside the CDR3, the full variable domain is DAGVTQSPTHLIKTRGQQVTLRCSPKSGHDTVSWYQQALGQGPQFIFQYYEEEERQRGNFPDRFSGHQFPNYSSELNVNALLLGDSALYLCASSLAGRVTGGYTFGSGTRLTVV.

The sample holds many counts of this clonotype. The V gene is TRBV20-1, the J gene TRBJ2-7, with 9 bases matching TRBD1. The trim removed 3 bases at V and 3 bases at J, leaving 12 bases unmatched. The germline CDR1 and CDR2 sequences are DFQATT and SNEGSKA (reference sequence). The CDR3 extends over 16 amino acids. CDR3 nucleotides: TGCAGTGCTAGGAGTCACAGGGGGCGGAACAACTACGAGCAGTACTTC. This translates into CSARSHRGRNNYEQYF.

This clonotype came up once. The chain employs TRBV19 and TRBJ1-6, with 7 bases that match TRBD1. CDR1 and CDR2 (germline): LNHDA, SQIVND (reference sequence). CDR3 size: 14 residues. The J segment lost 8 bases and the V segment lost 6 bases, leaving 7 bases of the junction unmatched. CDR3 sequence (DNA): TGTGCCAGTAGGCGACAGGGTGCGGATTCACCCCTCCACTTT. Its protein is CASRRQGADSPLHF.